This TCR beta chain is from a study of cytomegalovirus exposure and HLA in healthy donors. Study-level background: An early release of data contained about 85 million unique TCRs, which came from HLA-typed donors.

The length of the CDR3 is 16 residues. Trimming stripped 6 bases from V and 0 bases from J, with 16 bases between. Germline-derived CDR1 and CDR2 are SGHDN and FVKESK. The PCR employed 60 Vbeta primers together with 13 Jbeta primers. The table came from immunoSEQ multiplex PCR; TCRdb's copy has only in-frame clones and leaves some out. This sample has more than 95,000 clones; approximately 66% occur once, and the top ten carry approximately 3.5%. With respect to this clone: What it binds is unknown.

The donors gave bone marrow, and they were healthy. General study results and limits: In a later analysis, DRB1 alleles had the most associated TCRs; HLA-C alleles the fewest. CMV serostatus was the only immune exposure information that was available.

The TCR comes from a woman aged 45-60 years in good health and CMV-seronegative. The sequencing input was PBMCs. This rearrangement joins TRBV14 to TRBJ2-3; possibly TRBD2 for D (6 bases). CDR3 in amino acids: CASSGDFFSSTDTQYF. The CDR3 nucleotides read TGTGCCAGCAGTGGGGACTTTTTTTCTAGCACAGATACGCAGTATTTT.